The clone carrying this TCR beta chain was counted once. The data were taken from a study of shared clonotypes between healthy human individuals. Study-wide context: The study used three CD4 naive, three CD4 memory, two CD8 naive and one CD8 memory plate per donor.

The V gene's germline CDR1 is MGHDK and CDR2 SYGVNS. The V gene lost 1 base and the J gene lost 4 bases, with 12 bases spanning the gap. The CDR3 consists of 15 residues. Sequencing used immunoSEQ multiplex PCR; TCRdb keeps in-frame clones, though not all of them. This sample carries about 2.4 million clones, over 85% of them seen once, and the ten largest clones take about 0.39%. The V and J genes are TRBV25-1 and TRBJ2-3; D not resolved. This clonotype was obtained from a man in his late teens or twenties in good health. Some clones in this sample may be carry-over from other donors' samples. The specimen sequenced was naive CD4+ T cells from PBMCs. The sample's subset: CD45RA+ positively selected. CDR3 DNA sequence: TGTGCCAGCAGTGAATTGGGGTCGAAATCAGATACGCAGTATTTT. This encodes CASSELGSKSDTQYF.